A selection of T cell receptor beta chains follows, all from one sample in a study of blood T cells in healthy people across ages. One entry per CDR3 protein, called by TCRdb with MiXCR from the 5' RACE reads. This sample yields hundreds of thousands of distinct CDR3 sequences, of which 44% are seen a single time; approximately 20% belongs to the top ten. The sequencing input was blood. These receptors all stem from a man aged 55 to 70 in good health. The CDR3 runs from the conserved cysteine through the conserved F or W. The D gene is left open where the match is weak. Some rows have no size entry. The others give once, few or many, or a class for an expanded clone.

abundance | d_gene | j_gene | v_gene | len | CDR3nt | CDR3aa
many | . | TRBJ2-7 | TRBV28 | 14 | TGTGCCAGCAGTTTATCAGGGTCTCGGTACGAGCAGTACTTC | CASSLSGSRYEQYF
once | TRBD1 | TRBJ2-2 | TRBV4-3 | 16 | TGCGCCAGCAGCCGCAGGACAGGGCGGGACACCGGGGAGCTGTTTTTT | CASSRRTGRDTGELFF
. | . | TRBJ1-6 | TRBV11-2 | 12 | TGTGCCAGCAGCTTAGTGGTTTCACCCCTCCACTTT | CASSLVVSPLHF
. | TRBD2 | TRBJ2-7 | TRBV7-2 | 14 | TGTGCCAGCAAAGCGGGGGGACCCTACAATGAGCAGTACTTC | CASKAGGPYNEQYF
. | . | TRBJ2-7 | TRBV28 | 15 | TGTGCCAGCAGTTGGCATAGCCCGGGGCTGGGCGAGCAGTACTTC | CASSWHSPGLGEQYF
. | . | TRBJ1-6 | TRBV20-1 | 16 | TGCAGTGCTAGAGATTTCCTGAGCTCCTATAATTCACCCCTCCACTTT | CSARDFLSSYNSPLHF
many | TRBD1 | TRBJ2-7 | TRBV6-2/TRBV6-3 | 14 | TGTGCCAGCAGCCACCGGGACAGGGCCTTTGAGCAGTACTTC | CASSHRDRAFEQYF
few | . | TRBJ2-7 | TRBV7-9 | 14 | TGTGCCAGCAGCCCACGGGACGGACCCTACGAGCAGTACTTC | CASSPRDGPYEQYF
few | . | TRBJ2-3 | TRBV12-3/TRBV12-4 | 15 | TGTGCCAGCAGTTTTTATGGGGGGAGCACAGATACGCAGTATTTT | CASSFYGGSTDTQYF
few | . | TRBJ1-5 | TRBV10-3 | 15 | TGTGCCATCAGGGAGACAGGATCCCGGAACGAGCCCCAGCATTTT | CAIRETGSRNEPQHF
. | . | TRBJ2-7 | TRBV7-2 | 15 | TGTGCCAGCAGCTTAGAGTTAAGGGGGGACTACGAGCAGTACTTC | CASSLELRGDYEQYF
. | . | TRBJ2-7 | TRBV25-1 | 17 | TGTGCCAGCAGTGAGGCCTTGACACCGACGAGCTCCTACGAGCAGTACTTC | CASSEALTPTSSYEQYF
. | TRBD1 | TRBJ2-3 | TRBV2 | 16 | TGTGCCAGCAGTTCTAGGGCACAGGGGAGCACAGATACGCAGTATTTT | CASSSRAQGSTDTQYF
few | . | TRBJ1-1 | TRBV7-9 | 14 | TGTGCCAGCAGCTTCTCTGGTGTGAACACTGAAGCTTTCTTT | CASSFSGVNTEAFF
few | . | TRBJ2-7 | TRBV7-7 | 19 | TGTGCTAGCAGCGCGCGTCGCCGCCAGTTGAGTGAAGAAGTCTACGAGCAGTACTTC | CASSARRRQLSEEVYEQYF
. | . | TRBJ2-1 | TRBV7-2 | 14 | TGTGCCAGCAGACCCATTGACTCCTACAATGAGCAGTTCTTC | CASRPIDSYNEQFF
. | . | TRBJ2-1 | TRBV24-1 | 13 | TGTGCCACCAGTGATTTCGAAAGCAATGAGCAGTTCTTC | CATSDFESNEQFF
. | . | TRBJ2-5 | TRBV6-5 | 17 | TGTGCCAGCAGTTACTCGAATCCTTTAACAGGTCAAGAGACCCAGTACTTC | CASSYSNPLTGQETQYF
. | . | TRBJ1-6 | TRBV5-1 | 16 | TGCGCCAGCAGCAGCGACACAGGGTTGAGGGCTTCACCCCTCCACTTT | CASSSDTGLRASPLHF